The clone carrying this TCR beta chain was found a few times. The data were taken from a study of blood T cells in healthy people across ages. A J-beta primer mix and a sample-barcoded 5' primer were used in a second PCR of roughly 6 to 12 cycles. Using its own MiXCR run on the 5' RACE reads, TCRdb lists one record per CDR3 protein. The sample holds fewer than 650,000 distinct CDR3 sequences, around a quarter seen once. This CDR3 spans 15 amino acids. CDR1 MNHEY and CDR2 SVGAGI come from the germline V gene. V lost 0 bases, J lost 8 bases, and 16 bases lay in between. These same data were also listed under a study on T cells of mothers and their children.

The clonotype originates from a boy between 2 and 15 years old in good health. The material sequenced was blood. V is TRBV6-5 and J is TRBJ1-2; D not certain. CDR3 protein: CASSYSVFLVDGYTF. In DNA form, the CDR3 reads TGTGCCAGCAGTTACTCTGTGTTTCTTGTAGACGGCTACACCTTC.